Described below is a single TCR beta chain sequence and its context. This clonotype was seen a few times. What antigen it recognizes has not been identified. No base qualities exist here, and no much larger clone lies one base off it. This sample stems from a study of blood T cells in healthy people across ages (dated by TCRdb to between 2014 and 2017). For context, the study as a whole: In model experiments, template switching captured about one uniquely barcoded TCR beta cDNA molecule for every two T cells. Using deep sequencing normalized with unique cDNA molecular identifiers, the study measured how TCR beta repertoire diversity changes with age. The donors were divided into four age groups: young (average roughly 15 years), middle-aged (approximately 41), aged (about 61) and long-lived (more than 75). For two donors (one aged 18 to 30 and one aged 80 or older), the study analyzed two additional independent replicas of 1 million unique cDNA reads from the same blood draw. Donors of different ages were randomly distributed across sequencing lanes to avoid experimental bias. What the work shows at the level of the full study, not this receptor alone: The percentage of naive T cells measured by flow cytometry correlated strongly with observed TCR beta diversity. As age increased, observed TCR beta diversity per million T cells dropped in a roughly linear way, and a significant reduction was already evident by age roughly 36. Because donor CMV infection status was unknown, age-related changes in expanded clonotypes were potentially confounded. Compared with the aged group, the long-lived group had more naive CD4+ T cells, fewer expanded clones and increased TCR diversity, suggesting age selection. Because profiling used bulk unsorted PBMCs, naive and antigen-experienced compartments could not be compared conclusively. Estimates of total diversity based on one million sequenced T cells were regarded as lower bounds and as underestimates.

The CDR1 and CDR2 encoded by the germline V gene are SGHTA and FQGNSA. Reading from cysteine to phenylalanine, the CDR3 counts 15 amino acids. The sequence is cut down to CDR3 DNA, 45 bases in frame from base 1. Deletion took 1 base off V and 4 bases off J, with a span of 11 bases between the germline ends. Preparation of the library involved 5' RACE. This sample was sequenced with an Illumina HiSeq 2500. The second PCR ran for about 6 to 12 cycles and used a J-beta primer mix along with a sample-barcoded 5' primer. Each TCR beta cDNA molecule received a unique molecular identifier from a template-switch 5' adaptor carrying 12 random nucleotides. At least 2.5 million CDR3-containing paired-end reads were obtained from each sample. The Mint cDNA synthesis kit, primed by a TRBC-specific oligonucleotide, was used to synthesize first-strand cDNA from all RNA. Following uracil-DNA glycosylase treatment, all cDNA underwent a first 18-cycle PCR with the universal primers M1SS and BC2_uni_R. Per the authors' processing: Normalization of each sample was performed by random selection of 1 million high-quality reads, each carrying a distinct molecular identifier. Instead of being binned into consensus sequences, reads with shared molecular identifiers were discarded. CDR3 identification, clonotype clustering and error correction used MiTCR with a Q25 quality threshold and the strictest error-elimination algorithm. A nonparametric unseen species model with Euler transformation was used to estimate lower-bound total TCR beta diversity. Starting from the raw public reads, TCRdb applied fastp trimming at Q25, assembled clones with MiXCR and retained in-frame beta chains. Rows merge per CDR3 protein into single entries with the most common DNA and genes. The V and J calls come from TCRdb's annotation, not from the publication. This sample gives over 1.5 million distinct CDR3 sequences in total; around half of them show up just once. In total, the top ten clones hold roughly 2.1% of the sample.

The donors were roughly 38 Caucasian individuals from Russia, aged 6 to 90 years, who were systemically healthy. Each donor gave 9 to 10 milliliters of peripheral blood, collected into EDTA-treated Vacutainer tubes. Ficoll-Paque density-gradient centrifugation was used to isolate PBMCs, with at least 6 million per sample. Trizol reagent was used to extract total RNA from the PBMCs, yielding at least 5.5 micrograms per sample. The percentages of naive CD45RAhigh/CD27high T cells were determined by flow cytometry on a PBMC aliquot from every donor. This sequence uses TRBV7-2 and TRBJ2-1, with the D gene too uncertain to name. The sample consisted of blood. The TCR was taken from a middle-aged woman in good health. The CDR3 protein sequence reads: CASSLELGGYNEQFF. At the DNA level, the sequence is TGTGCCAGCAGCTTAGAACTCGGCGGATACAATGAGCAGTTCTTC.